This is a list of T cell receptor beta chains from one sample in a study of T cell responses to AZD1222 COVID-19 vaccine. The table came from immunoSEQ multiplex PCR; TCRdb's copy has only in-frame clones and leaves some out. Counted here are 150,000 to 200,000 clones, about 91% occurring once; the ten biggest clones make up under 5%. This sample comprised peripheral blood, obtained on day 0 of AZD1222 vaccination. The source of these receptors is an adult in good health. Both conserved end residues are part of each CDR3. The order of the fields is D gene, V gene, J gene, clone size, CDR3 DNA, CDR3 protein. The D gene is left open where the match is weak. Expanded clones are given a class, and other clones once, few, many or no size at all.

>TRBD1|TRBV6-2/TRBV6-3|TRBJ1-2|NA
TGTGCCAGCAGCCCTTTACAGGGGACTAACTATGGCTACACCTTC
CASSPLQGTNYGYTF
>TRBD2|TRBV24-1|TRBJ2-1|NA
TGTGCCACCAGTGAGCCCGGGACTAGCCTAACGAATGAGCAGTTCTTC
CATSEPGTSLTNEQFF
>NA|TRBV6-5|TRBJ1-2|few
TGTGCCAGCAGTCTACGGAAGCACGGCTACACCTTC
CASSLRKHGYTF
>TRBD2|TRBV27|TRBJ2-1|NA
TGTGCCAGCAGTTTTAGCGGGAGAGGGGGCGATGAGCAGTTCTTC
CASSFSGRGGDEQFF
>NA|TRBV19|TRBJ2-4|NA
TGTGCCAGTAGTCCCCGGGCCAGGGGTACGACCAAAAACATTCAGTACTTC
CASSPRARGTTKNIQYF
>NA|TRBV28|TRBJ1-2|NA
TGCACTACAGGGCACACGATCCCCGCCTACACCTTC
CTTGHTIPAYTF
>TRBD1|TRBV6-1|TRBJ1-1|NA
TGTGCCAGCAGTGACACAATGACAGGGATCAACACTGAAGCTTTCTTT
CASSDTMTGINTEAFF
>NA|TRBV7-3|TRBJ2-3|NA
TGTGCCAGCAGCCGTGCGGGCACAGATACGCAGTATTTT
CASSRAGTDTQYF
>NA|TRBV10-3|TRBJ2-1|NA
TGTGCCATCAGTGAACGGGTATCCTACAATGAGCAGTTCTTC
CAISERVSYNEQFF
>NA|TRBV27|TRBJ1-1|few
TGTGCCAGCAGTTTAGGGGAGCGGAACACTGAAGCTTTCTTT
CASSLGERNTEAFF
>NA|TRBV28|TRBJ2-7|NA
TGTGCCAGCAGCCCTCTTAAGCTGGGGAGCTCCTACGAGCAGTACTTC
CASSPLKLGSSYEQYF
>NA|TRBV5-1|TRBJ1-3|NA
TGCGCCAGCAGCGGTGGGGAGGCGTCTGGAAACACCATATATTTT
CASSGGEASGNTIYF
>TRBD1|TRBV27|TRBJ1-1|NA
TGTGCCAGCACCGGGACAGGGGGAACTGAAGCTTTCTTT
CASTGTGGTEAFF
>TRBD1|TRBV19|TRBJ2-7|NA
TGTGCCAGTAGTAACGGACAGGGAGCCTTTCTACAGGAGCAGTACTTC
CASSNGQGAFLQEQYF
>NA|TRBV10-3|TRBJ2-1|NA
TGTGCCATCAGTCCCGAGCGGGACAATGAGCAGTTCTTC
CAISPERDNEQFF
>TRBD2|TRBV5-1|TRBJ2-5|NA
TGCGCCAGCAGCTTCCTAGCGGGATTCAAGGAGACCCAGTACTTC
CASSFLAGFKETQYF
>NA|TRBV18|TRBJ1-6|NA
TGTGCCAGCTCACCGCCCAGCAGGACCTATAATTCACCCCTCCACTTT
CASSPPSRTYNSPLHF
>NA|TRBV5-5|TRBJ2-1|NA
TGTGCCAGCAGCTTCGGGGCCCCCTACAATGAGCAGTTCTTC
CASSFGAPYNEQFF
>NA|TRBV12-3/TRBV12-4|TRBJ1-4|NA
TGTGCCAGCAGTTTTGGGGGAAGTGAAAAACTGTTTTTT
CASSFGGSEKLFF
>NA|TRBV28|TRBJ1-1|NA
TGTGCCAGCAGTTTATCTGCGCAAGCTTTCTTT
CASSLSAQAFF
>TRBD1|TRBV2|TRBJ1-5|NA
TGTGCCAGCAGTGCTGGCAGGGGGTATCAGCCCCAGCATTTT
CASSAGRGYQPQHF
>NA|TRBV7-2|TRBJ1-1|once
TGTGCCAGCAGTCACGTTCCTTACAGGGAGAACACTGAAGCTTTCTTT
CASSHVPYRENTEAFF
>NA|TRBV7-6|TRBJ2-7|NA
TGTGCCAGCAGCTCCCCTCGGGACCCAAACTACGAGCAGTACTTC
CASSSPRDPNYEQYF
>TRBD2|TRBV3-1/TRBV3-2|TRBJ2-1|NA
TGTGCCAGCTCCGGGCGGGAGGGCGTGAGTGAGCAGTTCTTC
CASSGREGVSEQFF
>NA|TRBV11-3|TRBJ2-5|once
TGTGCCAGCAGCTTAGGAATTTCCCAAGAGACCCAGTACTTC
CASSLGISQETQYF
>NA|TRBV4-3|TRBJ2-3|NA
TGCGCCAGCAGCCAGTCCGGGGCGAATACGCAGTATTTT
CASSQSGANTQYF
>NA|TRBV19|TRBJ1-6|NA
TGTGCCAGTAATAGTAGAGATTCACCCCTCCACTTT
CASNSRDSPLHF
>NA|TRBV5-5|TRBJ1-5|NA
TGTGCCAGCAGCCTCGGGACGGATAGCAATCAGCCCCAGCATTTT
CASSLGTDSNQPQHF
>NA|TRBV29-1|TRBJ1-5|NA
TGCAGCGGGGGGGGATATAATCAGCCCCAGCATTTT
CSGGGYNQPQHF
>TRBD1|TRBV6-1|TRBJ1-2|NA
TGTGCCAGCAGTGAGGGACAGGGAATGTATGGCTACACCTTC
CASSEGQGMYGYTF
>NA|TRBV19|TRBJ2-7|NA
TGTGCCAGTAGTATACAGGGCGGCTACGAGCAGTACTTC
CASSIQGGYEQYF
>NA|TRBV2|TRBJ2-7|NA
TGTGCCAGCAGTGAGTTGGGGACCTACGAGCAGTACTTC
CASSELGTYEQYF
>NA|TRBV27|TRBJ1-6|few
TGTGCCAGCAGTTCGTCAGCCAGTAGTGCACCCCTCCACTTT
CASSSSASSAPLHF
>NA|TRBV13|TRBJ2-7|NA
TGTGCCAGCAGCTTTGGCAGGGGGGATGTCGAGCAGTACTTC
CASSFGRGDVEQYF
>TRBD1|TRBV29-1|TRBJ1-1|NA
TGCAGCGGGAGGGACAGCTATAACACTGAAGCTTTCTTT
CSGRDSYNTEAFF
>NA|TRBV10-3|TRBJ2-4|NA
TGTGCCATCAGTGAGATGGGGCAGGGGGGGAGAGCCAAAAACATTCAGTACTTC
CAISEMGQGGRAKNIQYF
>NA|TRBV28|TRBJ1-2|NA
TGTGCCAGCAGTTTTAGGGCCCACGGGGGGCGTATCTATGGCTACACCTTC
CASSFRAHGGRIYGYTF
>NA|TRBV30|TRBJ2-6|NA
TGTGCCTGGAGTGTACCGGGGTCTGGGGCCAACGTCCTGACTTTC
CAWSVPGSGANVLTF
>TRBD1|TRBV28|TRBJ1-2|NA
TGTGCCAGCAGCCGGGGGGGACAGGGAGTGTTTAGCTACACCTTC
CASSRGGQGVFSYTF
>NA|TRBV19|TRBJ1-5|NA
TGTGCCAGTAGTGGGGTGGCAGGGGCAAATAGCAATCAGCCCCAGCATTTT
CASSGVAGANSNQPQHF
>NA|TRBV28|TRBJ1-3|NA
TGTGCCAGCAGTTCCCTAGGAAACACCATATATTTT
CASSSLGNTIYF
>NA|TRBV7-3|TRBJ2-1|NA
TGTGCCAGCAGCTCCCGGGAGCCTAGAATTTCCGAGCAGTTCTTC
CASSSREPRISEQFF
>TRBD1|TRBV27|TRBJ1-5|NA
TGTGCCAGCAGTTTGGGACAGGGGGCGCCCAGCAATCAGCCCCAGCATTTT
CASSLGQGAPSNQPQHF
>TRBD2|TRBV7-6|TRBJ2-7|NA
TGTGCCAGCAGCTCCGGGACTAGCGGGAGGTTAGGATACGAGCAGTACTTC
CASSSGTSGRLGYEQYF
>TRBD1|TRBV10-3|TRBJ1-2|NA
TGTGCCATCAGCCAGGGGGCGGAAGGCTACACCTTC
CAISQGAEGYTF
>NA|TRBV2|TRBJ2-7|NA
TGTGCCAGCAGGGGGGGTCACGAGCAGTACTTC
CASRGGHEQYF
>TRBD2|TRBV19|TRBJ2-1|NA
TGTGCCAGTAGTCGAGGCGCTAGCGGGGGTCAAGAGCAGTTCTTC
CASSRGASGGQEQFF
>TRBD1|TRBV7-9|TRBJ1-2|NA
TGTGCCAGCAGCGACCTCCGAGGGGGCCTTAACTATGGCTACACCTTC
CASSDLRGGLNYGYTF
>NA|TRBV19|TRBJ2-3|NA
TGTGCCAGTAGTCCCTCGTCCGATACGCAGTATTTT
CASSPSSDTQYF
>NA|TRBV19|TRBJ2-5|NA
TGTGCCAGTAGTCCGACAGGAGGAGAGACCCAGTACTTC
CASSPTGGETQYF
>NA|TRBV4-1|TRBJ1-4|NA
TGCGCCAGCAGCCAACGTGGACTCTCAGCCGAAAAACTGTTTTTT
CASSQRGLSAEKLFF